A selection of T cell receptor beta chains follows, all from one sample in a study of blood T cell repertoires in COVID-19. TCRdb keeps only in-frame clones here, not all; method: immunoSEQ multiplex PCR. This table holds about 320,000 clones, 89% found once. The sequenced sample consisted of peripheral blood. The source is a woman aged 25 to 39 with COVID-19, enrolled during active disease. Each CDR3 is given without its conserved first and last residue.

TRBV6-5,ASSYGGGPEAF
TRBV10-1,ASGTGSYGYT
TRBV3-1/TRBV3-2,ASSLGQGADYT
TRBV5-1,ASSLAAGDNQPQH
TRBV24-1,ATSEGTGGLRNEQF
TRBV19,ASSIAINYGYT
TRBV5-1,ASSLAPGNPQPQH
TRBV5-5,ASSSSYEQY
TRBV7-9,ASSPGISYGYT
TRBV6-6,ASGTSQGFGNQPQH
TRBV27,ASSFGQATGELF
TRBV3-1/TRBV3-2,ASSHLKGQGTHEAF
TRBV5-1,ASAGEGLQGDTQY
TRBV27,ASSLTGGIYEQY
TRBV2,ASSLGRVGSNQPQH
TRBV7-9,ASSLSGTGVAYEQY
TRBV7-8,ASSLATGVKETQY
TRBV6-5,AVRQGYGYT
TRBV7-9,ASSSSTGPLGAF
TRBV5-5,ASSLGGADTQY
TRBV13,ASSFLTQGRDGYT
TRBV18,ASSPLRETQY
TRBV5-4,ASSFMTGGGETQY
TRBV27,ASSLVPGRGSPLH
TRBV6-5,ASGGLKAF
TRBV11-2,ASTTTMGGEETQY
TRBV18,ASLPGTGIYEQY
TRBV7-6,ASSLDSGGEAF